Listed below are T cell receptor beta chains from one sample, sequenced in a study of blood T cell repertoires in COVID-19. The repertoire was sequenced with immunoSEQ multiplex PCR; TCRdb's copy has only in-frame clones and lacks some. The table has about 200,000 clones, 75% to 85% seen once. The sequencing input was peripheral blood. The receptor set was obtained from a human donor in a cohort sampled during active COVID-19. Both conserved end residues are part of each CDR3. Each record gives: D gene, V gene, clone size, J gene, CDR3 protein, CDR3 DNA. D genes are given only for firm matches. A row's size may be missing; if present it is once, few, many or a size class.

-	TRBV3-1/TRBV3-2	-	TRBJ2-1	CASSQEGTTGVRNEQFF	TGTGCCAGCAGCCAAGAAGGGACGACGGGAGTTAGGAATGAGCAGTTCTTC
TRBD1	TRBV5-1	-	TRBJ1-2	CASSLPGTGNGYTF	TGCGCCAGCAGCTTACCCGGGACAGGGAATGGCTACACCTTC
-	TRBV28	once	TRBJ2-5	CASTRHRTQYF	TGTGCCAGCACCAGGCACCGGACCCAGTACTTC
TRBD1	TRBV7-9	-	TRBJ1-3	CASSQRQGTAGNTIYF	TGTGCCAGCAGCCAACGACAGGGGACGGCTGGAAACACCATATATTTT
-	TRBV7-2	-	TRBJ2-5	CASSPPPVKETQYF	TGTGCCAGCAGCCCCCCCCCAGTGAAAGAGACCCAGTACTTC
-	TRBV19	-	TRBJ1-4	CASRTEDNEKLFF	TGTGCCAGCCGGACAGAGGATAATGAAAAACTGTTTTTT
TRBD2	TRBV7-2	-	TRBJ2-1	CASSSRTSGYNEQFF	TGTGCCAGCAGCTCGAGGACTAGCGGGTACAATGAGCAGTTCTTC
TRBD1	TRBV28	-	TRBJ2-5	CASKQTGPGGETQYF	TGTGCCAGCAAGCAGACAGGGCCAGGGGGAGAGACCCAGTACTTC
-	TRBV19	-	TRBJ2-4	CASSPAGVSAKNIQYF	TGTGCCAGTAGTCCCGCAGGGGTTTCCGCCAAAAACATTCAGTACTTC
-	TRBV25-1	-	TRBJ1-5	CASSASRVSADQPQHF	TGTGCCAGCAGTGCCTCCCGGGTCTCGGCGGATCAGCCCCAGCATTTT